The TCR beta chain described here comes from a study of blood T cells in healthy people across ages (dated by TCRdb to 2014 to 2015). Regarding the research as a whole: In model experiments, roughly one uniquely barcoded TCR beta cDNA molecule per two T cells was captured by template switching. Using the same blood draw, the study looked at two additional independent replicas of 1 million unique cDNA reads for two donors, one aged 18 to 30 and the other aged 80 or older. Using deep sequencing normalized with unique cDNA molecular identifiers, the study measured how TCR beta repertoire diversity changes with age. Donors of different ages were randomly distributed across sequencing lanes to avoid experimental bias. Donors were grouped into four age groups: young (average 16 years), middle-aged (roughly 37), aged (roughly 62) and long-lived (about 82). The study at large found these results: Compared with the aged group, the long-lived group had more naive CD4+ T cells, fewer expanded clones and increased TCR diversity, suggesting age selection. Because the CMV infection status of the donors was unknown, age-related changes in expanded clonotypes may potentially have been confounded. Because profiling used bulk unsorted PBMCs, naive and antigen-experienced compartments could not be compared conclusively. Estimates of total diversity based on one million sequenced T cells were considered lower bounds and underestimates. As age increased, observed TCR beta diversity per million T cells dropped in a roughly linear way, and a significant reduction was already evident by age roughly 40. The percentage of naive T cells measured by flow cytometry correlated strongly with observed TCR beta diversity.

Donors were 39 systemically healthy Caucasian individuals from Russia aged 6 to 90 years. Each donor gave 8 to 10 milliliters of peripheral blood, collected into EDTA-treated Vacutainer tubes. Ficoll-Paque density-gradient centrifugation was used to isolate PBMCs, with at least 6.5 million per sample. Trizol reagent was used to extract total RNA from the PBMCs, yielding at least 6 micrograms per sample. The percentages of naive CD45RAhigh/CD27high T cells were determined by flow cytometry on a PBMC aliquot from every donor. From the germline V gene, CDR1 is LGHNA and CDR2 is YNFKEQ. Reading from cysteine to phenylalanine, the CDR3 counts 15 amino acids. Of all the DNA, just the CDR3 is kept, 45 bases in frame from base 1. The V and J ends are trimmed by 4 bases and 2 bases, leaving 15 bases between them. The library relied on 5' RACE. Instrument on record: Illumina HiSeq 2500. A second PCR of roughly 7 to 11 cycles was performed with a sample-barcoded 5' primer and a J-beta primer mix. A unique molecular identifier was introduced onto each TCR beta cDNA molecule by a template-switch 5' adaptor carrying 12 random nucleotides. Each sample yielded at least 3 million CDR3-containing paired-end reads. All of the RNA was converted into first-strand cDNA using the Mint cDNA synthesis kit, with a TRBC-specific oligonucleotide serving as the primer. All cDNA was treated with uracil-DNA glycosylase and then went through a first 18-cycle PCR with the universal primers M1SS and BC2_uni_R. In the source study's methods: Each sample was normalized by randomly selecting 1 million high-quality reads, each carrying a distinct molecular identifier. Reads with shared molecular identifiers were discarded instead of being binned into consensus sequences. MiTCR, with a Q25 quality threshold and the strictest error-elimination algorithm, was used for CDR3 identification, clonotype clustering and error correction. Lower-bound total TCR beta diversity was estimated with a nonparametric unseen species model using Euler transformation. Clones were called with MiXCR by TCRdb after fastp trimmed the public reads at Q25, and only in-frame beta chains were retained. A single entry per CDR3 protein holds the most common genes and DNA from its merged rows. TCRdb, rather than the study authors, made the V and J calls. The sample contains about 800,000 distinct CDR3 sequences, about half of them found a single time. 15% to 20% of the sample is held by the ten biggest clonotypes.

As to this clonotype: It has no known antigen specificity. No clone much larger than this one lies a single base away; base qualities are absent.

The V and J genes are TRBV4-2 and TRBJ2-7; the D segment could be TRBD2, given 6 matching bases. Sequences were obtained from blood. The sequence derives from an elderly man in good health. The nucleotides are TGTGCCAGCAGCCCCATGGGCGGGACGGCCTACGAGCAGTACTTC. It specifies CASSPMGGTAYEQYF.